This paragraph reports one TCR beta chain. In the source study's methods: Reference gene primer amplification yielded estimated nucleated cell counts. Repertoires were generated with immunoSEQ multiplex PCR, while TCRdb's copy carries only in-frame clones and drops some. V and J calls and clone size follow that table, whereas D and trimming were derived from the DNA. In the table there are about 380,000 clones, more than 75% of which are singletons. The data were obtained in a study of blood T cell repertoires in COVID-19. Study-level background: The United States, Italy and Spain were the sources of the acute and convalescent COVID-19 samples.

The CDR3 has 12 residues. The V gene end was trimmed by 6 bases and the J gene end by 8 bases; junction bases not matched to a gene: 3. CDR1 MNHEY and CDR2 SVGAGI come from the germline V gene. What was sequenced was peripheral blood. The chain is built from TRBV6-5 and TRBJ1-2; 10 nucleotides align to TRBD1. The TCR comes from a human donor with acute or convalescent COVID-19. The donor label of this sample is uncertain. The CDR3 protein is CASRTGGWGYTF. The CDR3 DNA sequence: TGTGCCAGCAGGACAGGGGGCTGGGGCTACACCTTC.